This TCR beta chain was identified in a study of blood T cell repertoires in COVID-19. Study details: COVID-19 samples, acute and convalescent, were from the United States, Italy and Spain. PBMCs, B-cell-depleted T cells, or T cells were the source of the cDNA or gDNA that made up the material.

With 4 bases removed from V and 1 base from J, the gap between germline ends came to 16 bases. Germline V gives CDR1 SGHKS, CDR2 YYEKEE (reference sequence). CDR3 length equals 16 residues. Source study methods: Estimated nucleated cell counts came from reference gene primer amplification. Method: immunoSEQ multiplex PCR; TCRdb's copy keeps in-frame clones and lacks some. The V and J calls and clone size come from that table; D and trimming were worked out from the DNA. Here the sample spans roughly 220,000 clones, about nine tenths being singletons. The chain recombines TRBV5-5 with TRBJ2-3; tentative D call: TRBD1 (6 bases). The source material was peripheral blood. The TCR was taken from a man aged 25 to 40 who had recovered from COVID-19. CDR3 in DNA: TGTGCCAGCAGCAGATGGCAGGGGTCCGGCACAGATACGCAGTATTTT. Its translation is CASSRWQGSGTDTQYF.